The 9 T cell receptor beta chains reported below all come from one sample, sequenced in a study of cytomegalovirus exposure and HLA in healthy donors listed by TCRdb under 2017. Libraries came from the immunoSEQ multiplex PCR assay. For the multiplex PCR, a mixture combining 60 forward primers for TCR Vbeta segments and 13 reverse primers for TCR Jbeta segments was used. TCRdb took over this immuneACCESS table, retaining in-frame rearrangements with V and J assigned. Such tables are incomplete; in checked studies, under half of the missing clones stem from an unresolved V gene, and the remainder is unexplained. This sample lists 150,000 to 200,000 clones; under 85% were detected once. Over 3% of the sample rests with the top ten. Material for sequencing was PBMCs. Receptors were obtained from a female donor in good health and CMV-seronegative.

J is TRBJ1-1 and V is TRBV19, with 7 bases matching TRBD1. The germline CDR1 and CDR2 sequences are LNHDA and SQIVND (reference sequence). J gave up 0 bases and V 5 bases, and 6 bases lay outside the gene matches. CDR3 length: 15 amino acids. The CDR3 is CASSPRGQMNTEAFF. The CDR3 DNA is TGTGCCAGTAGTCCACGGGGACAGATGAACACTGAAGCTTTCTTT. Full variable domain (rest looked up from reference TRBV19 and TRBJ1-1): DGGITQSPKYLFRKEGQNVTLSCEQNLNHDAMYWYRQDPGQGLRLIYYSQIVNDFQKGDIAEGYSVSREKKESFPLTVTSAQKNPTAFYLCASSPRGQMNTEAFFGQGTRLTVV.

Only a few counts were recorded for this clone. The chain has TRBV6-8 and TRBJ2-1, with 9 bases matching TRBD1. The CDR3 extends over 15 amino acids. Looked up from germline, CDR1 is MNHGY and CDR2 is SAAAGT. The junction had 9 bases not matched to a gene; V was cut back by 9 bases and J by 3 bases. The CDR3 DNA follows: TGTGCCAGTGGTGCCAGGACAGGGGTCTACAATGAGCAGTTCTTC. Its translation: CASGARTGVYNEQFF.

The sample holds a few counts of this clone. The chain joins TRBV4-1 to TRBJ1-1; a weak D match, TRBD1 (6 bases). This CDR3 has 16 amino acids. In germline, CDR1 is MGHRA, CDR2 YSYEKL. Trimming shortened V by 1 base and J by 3 bases, and 15 bases separated the two germline ends. The CDR3 region is CASSQGQSQGYTEAFF. CDR3 nucleotides: TGCGCCAGCAGCCAAGGGCAATCACAGGGATACACTGAAGCTTTCTTT.

The chain uses TRBV25-1 and TRBJ1-1, with unresolved D. This CDR3 spans 12 amino acids. Germline values: CDR1 MGHDK, CDR2 SYGVNS. V was trimmed by 6 bases and J by 8 bases, leaving 13 bases between them. For the CDR3, the DNA is TGTGCCAGCAGCTTAAGAGGATCGGAAGCTTTCTTT. Translating gives CASSLRGSEAFF.

The chain joins TRBV10-3 to TRBJ2-1; 9 nucleotides match TRBD1. The CDR3 covers 15 residues. The germline V gene has CDR1 ENHRY and CDR2 SYGVKD. The ends lost 4 bases at V and 8 bases at J; junction bases unmatched: 9. The CDR3 spells CAISGRTGARDEQFF. CDR3 DNA: TGTGCCATCAGTGGGAGGACAGGGGCGCGGGATGAGCAGTTCTTC.

This clone was seen more than once but under ten times. Here the CDR3 DNA reads TGTGCCTGGAGTGTACCCCAGGGGCCCAGGGGTGAGACTGAAGCTTTCTTT. It translates to CAWSVPQGPRGETEAFF. The chain employs TRBV30 and TRBJ1-1, with D tentatively TRBD1 (6 bases). The CDR3 length is 17 residues. Trimming took off 0 bases at V and 5 bases at J, with 22 bases between the two ends. Germline loops: CDR1 GTSNPN, CDR2 SVGIG (reference sequence).

The CDR3 DNA sequence: TGTGCCAGCAGCTTATTCAGGGGCACCGGGGAGCTGTTTTTT. It translates to CASSLFRGTGELFF. The chain is built from TRBV7-3 and TRBJ2-2; a weak D match, TRBD1 (6 bases). Deletions cut 2 bases from V and 4 bases from J, with 8 bases between. There are 14 residues in the CDR3. Germline CDR1 reads SGHTA; CDR2 reads FQGTGA.

The V gene is TRBV7-3, the J gene TRBJ2-1; 8 positions match TRBD2. The CDR3 is 17 residues long. CDR1 and CDR2 from the germline V gene are SGHTA and FQGTGA. V dropped 0 bases and J dropped 4; count of bases not matched to a gene: 8. The CDR3 DNA is TGTGCCAGCAGCTTAACGGAAAGCGGGAGTGGGTACAATGAGCAGTTCTTC. Encoded protein: CASSLTESGSGYNEQFF.

This chain connects TRBV18 to TRBJ2-7; TRBD2 aligns across 10 bases. V was pared by 8 bases and J by 6 bases, with 7 bases of the junction left unmatched. The CDR3 loop spans 13 amino acids. CDR1 and CDR2 from the germline V gene are KGHSH and LQKENI. Written as DNA, the CDR3 is TGTGCCAGCCAACTAGCGGGGAGTGGCGAGCAGTACTTC. Translation gives CASQLAGSGEQYF.